This T cell receptor (beta chain) is drawn from a study of regulatory T cells in long-lasting Graves disease. On the study more broadly: The criterion for persistent Graves' disease was over 5 years of antithyroid drugs with positive TSH receptor antibodies.

Construction of the TCR beta libraries employed iRepertoire HTBI primers in conjunction with Arm-PCR of CDR3 regions. Original processing notes: Identification of gene segments yielded 60 or so TRBV and 12 to 15 TRBJ across samples. TCRdb called the multiplex PCR reads again in MiXCR, with one record for every CDR3 protein. In this record, the V and J calls reflect TCRdb's handling and not the investigators' own analysis. The sample shows 650,000 to 850,000 distinct CDR3 sequences, around 30% of them seen only once. Per the germline V gene, CDR1 is LNHNV and CDR2 is YYDKDF (reference sequence). This CDR3 is built from 14 residues. V was pared by 1 base and J by 4 bases, with 1 base of the junction left unmatched. To note about this clonotype: Its antigen is currently unknown.

Time point here: persistent/refractory GD, antithyroid drugs over 5 years with positive TRAb. Scientists built the TCR library using RNA that was extracted from PBMCs. As a group, patients came from one endocrinology department in Xi'an, China. Study observations and caveats: TRBV28, TRBJ1-2 and TRBJ2-5 were segments that persistent disease favored.

This clonotype was sampled from a female donor with Graves disease. Sequencing was performed on peripheral blood mononuclear cells (PBMCs), taken when the disease was refractory, from a patient treated with antithyroid drugs. The chain combines TRBV15 with TRBJ1-5; 7 bases are shared with TRBD1. The CDR3 bases are TGTGCCACCAGCAGAGTGGGACAGAATCAGCCCCAGCATTTT. Its protein product is CATSRVGQNQPQHF.